This entry lists 11 T cell receptor beta chains sequenced from one sample in a study of blood T cell repertoires in COVID-19. Method: immunoSEQ multiplex PCR; TCRdb's copy keeps in-frame clones and lacks some. The repertoire holds approximately 190,000 clones, with approximately 82% as singletons. What was sequenced was peripheral blood. The receptors here all came from a human donor with acute or convalescent COVID-19. The donor label of this sample is uncertain.

This chain uses TRBV30 with TRBJ1-1, with D uncertain. CDR1 GTSNPN and CDR2 SVGIG come from the germline V gene (reference sequence). Trimming left V 7 bases short and J 4 bases short, with 16 bases between. The CDR3 sequence is 13 residues long. The CDR3 DNA reads as TGTGCCTCGGTGAGGGTAGGAATCACTGAAGCTTTCTTT. Translation: CASVRVGITEAFF.

The chain combines TRBV6-6 with TRBJ2-1, with 13 bases aligning to TRBD2. Losses at the gene ends were 4 bases for V and 6 bases for J; bases not matched to a gene: 6. The CDR3 runs 16 residues. Germline V gives CDR1 MNHNY, CDR2 SVGAGI (reference sequence). This chain's CDR3 is CASSSGTSGVGNEQFF. The CDR3 nucleotides read TGTGCCAGCAGTTCCGGGACTAGCGGGGTGGGCAATGAGCAGTTCTTC.

This clone was seen more than once but under ten times. The rearrangement joins TRBV7-9 to TRBJ2-1; no clear D. The germline V gene encodes CDR1 SEHNR and CDR2 FQNEAQ (reference sequence). The CDR3 runs to 12 residues. Trimming took 3 bases from V and 10 from J, leaving 10 bases between them. The CDR3 sequence is CASSFELREQFF. The CDR3 DNA reads as TGTGCCAGCAGCTTCGAGCTAAGAGAGCAGTTCTTC.

The chain joins TRBV6-5 to TRBJ1-2, with TRBD1 matching over 8 bases. The V gene end was trimmed by 2 bases and the J gene end by 7 bases; junction bases not matched to a gene: 3. The germline CDR1 and CDR2 sequences are MNHEY and SVGAGI. The CDR3 runs 13 residues. CDR3 DNA: TGTGCCAGCAGTTACCAGGGGGCTTTTGGCTACACCTTC. The encoded protein is CASSYQGAFGYTF.

This clone was observed a few times. V usage is TRBV9 and J usage is TRBJ2-7; 10 bases line up with TRBD1. V was pared by 2 bases and J by 6 bases, with 8 bases of the junction left unmatched. Germline CDR1 reads SGDLS; CDR2 reads YYNGEE. The CDR3 sequence is 15 residues long. The CDR3 DNA follows: TGTGCCAGCAGCGTCTCCGGGACAGGGGTCCGCGAGCAGTACTTC. It codes for CASSVSGTGVREQYF.

The J gene is TRBJ2-2, the V gene TRBV27, with D possibly matching TRBD1 (6 bases). V gave up 3 bases and J gave up 1 base, with 9 bases separating them. CDR1 and CDR2 (germline): MNHEY, SMNVEV (reference sequence). The CDR3 spans 15 residues. The DNA for the CDR3 is TGTGCCAGCAGTTTCGACAGGATGAACACCGGGGAGCTGTTTTTT. It specifies CASSFDRMNTGELFF.

J is TRBJ2-7 and V is TRBV7-3, with a tentative D call TRBD2 (5 bases). Trimming shortened V by 0 bases and J by 6 bases, and 15 bases separated the two germline ends. The germline gives CDR1 SGHTA, CDR2 FQGTGA. The CDR3 has 15 amino acids. CDR3 sequence: CASSLTEGSRAEQYF. CDR3 coding DNA: TGTGCCAGCAGCTTAACTGAAGGGAGTCGGGCCGAGCAGTACTTC.

This clone was seen just once. J is TRBJ2-5 and V is TRBV2; D possibly corresponds to TRBD1 (5 bases). V lost 6 bases and J 0 bases, leaving 8 bases between the germline ends. From germline, CDR1 is SNHLY and CDR2 FYNNEI. The CDR3 is made up of 13 amino acids. The CDR3 region has the DNA TGTGCCAGCAGCGCAGGGCACCAAGAGACCCAGTACTTC. Translating gives CASSAGHQETQYF.

The chain is built from TRBV7-9 and TRBJ2-7, with D perhaps matching TRBD1 (6 bases). The germline CDR1 and CDR2 sequences are SEHNR and FQNEAQ (reference sequence). Trimming stripped 1 base from V and 3 bases from J, with 10 bases between. The CDR3 loop spans 14 amino acids. CDR3 sequence reads: CASSLGTAGYEQYF. Written as DNA, the CDR3 is TGTGCCAGCAGCTTAGGGACAGCAGGCTACGAGCAGTACTTC.

Only one count was recorded for this clone. The rearrangement joins TRBV6-5 to TRBJ2-5, with 7 positions matching TRBD1. From germline, CDR1 is MNHEY and CDR2 SVGAGI. Trimming at V came to 0 bases and at J to 5 bases, leaving 0 bases not matched to a gene. There are 13 residues in the CDR3. The CDR3, as DNA: TGTGCCAGCAGTTACTCGACAGGGGAGACCCAGTACTTC. Amino acids: CASSYSTGETQYF.

V gene TRBV6-2 or TRBV6-3 combines with J gene TRBJ1-5; TRBD1 agrees at 9 bases. The V gene end was trimmed by 2 bases and the J gene end by 4 bases; junction bases not matched to a gene: 3. In germline, CDR1 is MNHEY, CDR2 SVGEGT. The CDR3 contains 15 residues. The DNA of the CDR3 is TGTGCCAGCAGTTACCCGGGACAGGGAAATCAGCCCCAGCATTTT. It codes for CASSYPGQGNQPQHF.